The following is a TCR beta chain sequence with its context. Antigen specificity is unknown. There are 14 residues in the CDR3. Trimming took off 1 base at V and 3 bases at J, with 10 bases between the two ends. Per the germline V gene, CDR1 is SGHRS and CDR2 is YFSETQ. This sample was taken from a study of T cells in localized non-small cell lung cancer. Study-wide results and limits: Elevated circulating T cell density in blood was associated with longer overall survival. Heterogeneity is still possible, as just one tumor region was sequenced. Median detection of top 100 tumor clones in adjacent lung was 55 to 60 clones. Clonality of T cells reached its maximum in uninvolved adjacent lung, surpassing tumor.

The assay was immunoSEQ multiplex PCR, and TCRdb's table has in-frame clones only and misses some. This table holds thousands of clones, over 50% found once. This receptor was obtained from a male donor older than 55 with stage I squamous cell lung carcinoma. Specimen: lymph node tissue, collected before any cancer treatment. V usage is TRBV5-1 and J usage is TRBJ1-1; perhaps TRBD1 as D (5 bases). CDR3 nucleotides: TGCGCCAGCAGCTTGCCCGGGGCGGACACTGAAGCTTTCTTT. Amino acids: CASSLPGADTEAFF.